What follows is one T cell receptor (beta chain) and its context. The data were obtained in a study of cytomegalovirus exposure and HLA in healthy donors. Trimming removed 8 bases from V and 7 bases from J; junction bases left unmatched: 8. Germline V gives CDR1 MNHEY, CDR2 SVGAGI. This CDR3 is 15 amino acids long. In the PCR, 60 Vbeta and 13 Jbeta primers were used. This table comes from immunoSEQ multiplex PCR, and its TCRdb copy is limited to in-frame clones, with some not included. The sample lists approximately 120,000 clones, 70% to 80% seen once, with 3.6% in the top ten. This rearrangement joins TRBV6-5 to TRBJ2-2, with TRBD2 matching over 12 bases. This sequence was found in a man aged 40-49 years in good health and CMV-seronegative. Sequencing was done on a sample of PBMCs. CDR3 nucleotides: TGTGCCAGCTCCAGACTAGCGGGGGTAATCGGGGAGCTGTTTTTT. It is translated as CASSRLAGVIGELFF.